Included here is one T cell receptor beta chain sequence, with context. This sample is part of a study of blood T cell repertoires in COVID-19. At the level of the study: Cohort 3 donors were reported recovered after two negative PCRs, clearance, or symptom resolution.

Allocation to cohorts depended on clinical history reported by the participants. Germline V gene lookup returns CDR1 SGHTA and CDR2 FQGNSA. Trimming took 5 bases from V and 1 from J, leaving 14 bases between them. This CDR3 region has 15 residues. Only in-frame clones appear in the TCRdb table, and some are missing; sequencing was by immunoSEQ multiplex PCR. The table records some 300,000 clones, more than 75% of them present only once. Sequences were obtained from PBMCs or T cells enriched from blood (not recorded which). The receptor was derived from a woman aged 55-75 years in a cohort exposed to, infected with or recovered from COVID-19 (not recorded which). The chain carries TRBV7-2 and TRBJ2-5; TRBD1 might be the D (5 bases). CDR3 sequence reads: CASSLVGVPQETQYF. In nucleotides, the CDR3 is TGTGCCAGCAGCCTGGTAGGGGTGCCCCAAGAGACCCAGTACTTC.